A single sample gave rise to the 10 T cell receptor beta chains below, sequenced in a study of cytomegalovirus exposure and HLA in healthy donors (TCRdb year 2017). Library prep was done by the immunoSEQ multiplex PCR assay. For the multiplex PCR, a mixture combining 60 forward primers for TCR Vbeta segments and 13 reverse primers for TCR Jbeta segments was used. TCRdb re-hosts the immuneACCESS table, in-frame sequences only. Its copies lack some clones; in the studies checked, an unresolved V gene accounts for under half of them, and the cause for the rest is not known. The sample table lists around 130,000 clones, under 90% of them with a count of one. The top ten constitute 3% to 4% of the sample. The sample consisted of PBMCs. The receptors were gathered from a woman aged 40 to 50 in good health and CMV-seronegative.

V is TRBV2 and J is TRBJ1-5; unclear D gene. Germline V gene data show CDR1 as SNHLY and CDR2 as FYNNEI. Trimming took off 7 bases at V and 2 bases at J, with 9 bases between the two ends. The CDR3 runs to 13 residues. CDR3 coding DNA: TGTGCCAGCACGAGTTTGGGCAATCAGCCCCAGCATTTT. Protein product: CASTSLGNQPQHF.

This chain uses TRBV4-3 with TRBJ2-3; possibly TRBD2 for D (7 bases). Deletions cut 0 bases from V and 2 bases from J, with 12 bases between. Looked up from germline, CDR1 is LGHNA and CDR2 is YSLEER. The CDR3 consists of 16 residues. The CDR3 DNA reads as TGCGCCAGCAGCCAAGATCGAGGGGGGGCCACAGATACGCAGTATTTT. This codes for CASSQDRGGATDTQYF.

This clone was seen more than once but under ten times. The genes are TRBV4-1 and TRBJ1-6; D is unclear. V was trimmed by 0 bases and J by 6 bases, leaving 9 bases between them. CDR1 MGHRA and CDR2 YSYEKL come from the germline V gene. The CDR3 has 15 amino acids. CDR3 amino acids: CASSQDGLRNSPLHF. CDR3 coding DNA: TGCGCCAGCAGCCAAGATGGGCTACGTAATTCACCCCTCCACTTT.

The table lists this clone with a few counts. V gene TRBV5-3 combines with J gene TRBJ2-2; D may be TRBD1 (6 bases). TRBV5-3 is annotated as an ORF whose role is uncertain. The CDR3 loop spans 16 amino acids. V lost 0 bases, J lost 0 bases, and 9 bases lay in between. CDR3 amino acids: CARSLGRGSNTGELFF. The CDR3 nucleotides read TGTGCCAGAAGCTTGGGCAGGGGATCGAACACCGGGGAGCTGTTTTTT.

This chain joins TRBV7-8 and TRBJ1-1, with D possibly being TRBD1 (5 bases). From germline, CDR1 is SGHVS and CDR2 FQNEAQ. CDR3 size: 14 residues. The V end was cut by 3 bases, the J end by 4 bases, with 12 bases between. The CDR3 DNA is TGTGCCAGCAGCTTTCAGGGAGGTGTCACTGAAGCTTTCTTT. Translating it yields CASSFQGGVTEAFF.

The V call is TRBV7-9, the J call TRBJ1-2; unclear D gene. Germline V lookup: CDR1 SEHNR, CDR2 FQNEAQ (reference sequence). This CDR3 has 13 amino acids. Trimming took 5 bases from V and 8 from J, leaving 15 bases between them. The CDR3 DNA reads as TGTGCCAGCAGCCTAGGGATTCGCGGAGGCTACACCTTC. Its translation is CASSLGIRGGYTF.

V gene TRBV15 combines with J gene TRBJ2-2, with 8 bases that match TRBD2. The CDR3 consists of 16 residues. Trimming took 6 bases from V and 4 from J; bases not matched to a gene: 10. Germline CDR1 LNHNV, CDR2 YYDKDF (reference sequence). The CDR3 DNA follows: TGTGCCACCAGTCCGGGACTAGGGGCTCTCACCGGGGAGCTGTTTTTT. Protein: CATSPGLGALTGELFF.

The rearrangement uses TRBV28 and TRBJ2-6; D call uncertain. The length of the CDR3 is 15 residues. Trimming shortened V by 5 bases and J by 2 bases, and 10 bases separated the two germline ends. Germline V gives CDR1 MDHEN, CDR2 SYDVKM. The CDR3, as DNA: TGTGCCAGCAGTCTAGGTTTTGCTGGGGCCAACGTCCTGACTTTC. It yields the protein CASSLGFAGANVLTF.

The chain has TRBV5-4 and TRBJ1-2; D unresolved. Germline V gene data show CDR1 as SGHNT and CDR2 as YYREEE (reference sequence). With 0 bases removed from V and 4 bases from J, the gap between germline ends came to 10 bases. This CDR3 contains 14 residues. The CDR3 is CASSLAGVSYGYTF. The CDR3 DNA reads as TGTGCCAGCAGCTTGGCCGGTGTGTCCTATGGCTACACCTTC.

This chain joins TRBV5-4 and TRBJ2-7; maybe TRBD2 (6 bases). The CDR3 is 14 amino acids. V lost 0 bases and J lost 8, with 15 bases in between. From germline, CDR1 is SGHNT and CDR2 YYREEE (reference sequence). CDR3: CASSLAGAHRKQYF. The CDR3 DNA is TGTGCCAGCAGCTTGGCGGGAGCCCATCGGAAGCAGTACTTC.